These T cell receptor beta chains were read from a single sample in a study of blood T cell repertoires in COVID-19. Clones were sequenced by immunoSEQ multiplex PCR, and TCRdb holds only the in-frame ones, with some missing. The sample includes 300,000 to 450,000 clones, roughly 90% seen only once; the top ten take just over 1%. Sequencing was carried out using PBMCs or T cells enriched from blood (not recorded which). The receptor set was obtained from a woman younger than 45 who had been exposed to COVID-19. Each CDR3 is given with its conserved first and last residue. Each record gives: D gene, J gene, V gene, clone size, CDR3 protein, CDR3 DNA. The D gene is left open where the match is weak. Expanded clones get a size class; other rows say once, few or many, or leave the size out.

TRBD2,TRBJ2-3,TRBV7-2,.,CASSLTSGSLNTDTQYF,TGTGCCAGCAGCTTAACTAGCGGGAGCCTTAACACAGATACGCAGTATTTT
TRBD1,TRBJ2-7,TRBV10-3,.,CAIQGGGGPGQGHYEQYF,TGTGCCATCCAAGGTGGGGGGGGTCCGGGACAGGGTCACTACGAGCAGTACTTC
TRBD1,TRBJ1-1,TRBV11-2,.,CASSPEDRGLSNTEAFF,TGTGCCAGCAGCCCCGAGGACAGGGGGCTATCGAACACTGAAGCTTTCTTT
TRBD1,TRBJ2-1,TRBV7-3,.,CASSPLTGDSHNEQFF,TGTGCCAGCAGCCCCCTCACCGGGGACAGCCACAATGAGCAGTTCTTC
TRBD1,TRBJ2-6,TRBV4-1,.,CASSQDYGTGEGSGANVLTF,TGCGCCAGCAGCCAAGATTATGGGACAGGGGAGGGCTCTGGGGCCAACGTCCTGACTTTC
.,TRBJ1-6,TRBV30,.,CASRLDRTPNSPLHF,TGTGCCTCGAGACTAGACAGGACACCAAATTCACCCCTCCACTTT
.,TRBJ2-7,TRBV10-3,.,CAISDPGLGPGEQYF,TGTGCCATCAGCGACCCGGGACTGGGCCCGGGCGAGCAGTACTTC
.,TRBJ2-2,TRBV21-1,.,CASSKVSNCDTGELFF,TGTGCCAGCAGCAAAGTTAGCAACTGTGACACCGGGGAGCTGTTTTTT
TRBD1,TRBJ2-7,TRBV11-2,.,CASRSTRTGLGIRYEQYF,TGTGCCAGCCGATCGACAAGGACAGGGCTGGGAATCCGCTACGAGCAGTACTTC
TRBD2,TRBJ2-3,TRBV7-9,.,CASSGTSGPTVTQYF,TGTGCCAGCAGCGGGACTAGCGGCCCCACGGTTACGCAGTATTTT
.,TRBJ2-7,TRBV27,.,CASSLSSGVISYEQYF,TGTGCCAGCAGTTTATCGTCGGGAGTAATATCCTACGAGCAGTACTTC
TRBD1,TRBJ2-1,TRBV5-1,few,CASVPTGDLRDEQFF,TGCGCCAGCGTCCCGACAGGGGACCTTAGGGATGAGCAGTTCTTC
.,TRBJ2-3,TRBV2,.,CAIRTPSTDTQYF,TGTGCCATAAGGACACCGAGCACAGATACGCAGTATTTT
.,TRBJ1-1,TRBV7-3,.,CASSLRGGGTEAFF,TGTGCCAGCAGCTTAAGAGGGGGAGGGACTGAAGCTTTCTTT
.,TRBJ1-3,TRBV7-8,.,CASSTQGPGNTIYF,TGTGCCAGCAGCACGCAGGGCCCTGGAAACACCATATATTTT
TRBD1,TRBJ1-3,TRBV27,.,CASSSRDREGNTIYF,TGTGCCAGCAGTTCGAGGGACAGGGAGGGAAACACCATATATTTT
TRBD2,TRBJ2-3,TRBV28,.,CASSKNSGRRTDTQYF,TGTGCCAGCAGTAAGAATAGCGGGAGGCGCACAGATACGCAGTATTTT
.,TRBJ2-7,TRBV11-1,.,CASSLIAGLGEQYF,TGTGCCAGCAGCTTAATCGCAGGGCTTGGTGAGCAGTACTTC
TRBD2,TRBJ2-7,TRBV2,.,CASSGLAGGYEQYF,TGTGCCAGCAGTGGACTAGCGGGAGGCTACGAGCAGTACTTC
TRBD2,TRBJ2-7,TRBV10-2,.,CASIPQLAGYEQYF,TGCGCCAGCATTCCCCAGCTAGCGGGATATGAGCAGTACTTC
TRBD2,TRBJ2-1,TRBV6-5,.,CASSSLAGGYHEQFF,TGTGCCAGCAGTTCCCTAGCGGGAGGGTACCATGAGCAGTTCTTC
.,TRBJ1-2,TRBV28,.,CASSYPPWDTKKNYGYTF,TGTGCCAGCAGTTATCCGCCCTGGGACACGAAAAAAAACTATGGCTACACCTTC
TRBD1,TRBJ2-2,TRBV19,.,CASSRDRDTGELFF,TGTGCCAGTAGCCGGGACAGGGACACCGGGGAGCTGTTTTTT
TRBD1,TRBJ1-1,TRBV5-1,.,CASSLGTGVSEAFF,TGCGCCAGCAGCTTGGGGACAGGGGTTTCCGAAGCTTTCTTT
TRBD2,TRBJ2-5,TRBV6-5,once,CASSPRAGGAETQYF,TGTGCCAGCAGCCCCCGCGCGGGAGGAGCAGAGACCCAGTACTTC
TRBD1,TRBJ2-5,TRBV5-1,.,CASSFTGTGQETQYF,TGCGCCAGCAGCTTCACCGGGACAGGGCAAGAGACCCAGTACTTC
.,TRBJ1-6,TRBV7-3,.,CASSMTRLGSPLHF,TGTGCCAGCAGCATGACACGGCTCGGTTCACCCCTCCACTTT
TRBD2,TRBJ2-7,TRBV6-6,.,CASSLGTAIAGGPVGEQYF,TGTGCCAGCAGTCTCGGGACAGCCATAGCGGGAGGGCCGGTGGGGGAGCAGTACTTC
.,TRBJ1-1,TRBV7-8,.,CASSLGGRQFEAFF,TGTGCCAGCAGCTTAGGTGGCAGACAGTTCGAAGCTTTCTTT
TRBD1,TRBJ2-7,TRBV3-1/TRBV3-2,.,CASSQGTGAYEQYF,TGTGCCAGCAGCCAGGGGACAGGGGCCTACGAGCAGTACTTC